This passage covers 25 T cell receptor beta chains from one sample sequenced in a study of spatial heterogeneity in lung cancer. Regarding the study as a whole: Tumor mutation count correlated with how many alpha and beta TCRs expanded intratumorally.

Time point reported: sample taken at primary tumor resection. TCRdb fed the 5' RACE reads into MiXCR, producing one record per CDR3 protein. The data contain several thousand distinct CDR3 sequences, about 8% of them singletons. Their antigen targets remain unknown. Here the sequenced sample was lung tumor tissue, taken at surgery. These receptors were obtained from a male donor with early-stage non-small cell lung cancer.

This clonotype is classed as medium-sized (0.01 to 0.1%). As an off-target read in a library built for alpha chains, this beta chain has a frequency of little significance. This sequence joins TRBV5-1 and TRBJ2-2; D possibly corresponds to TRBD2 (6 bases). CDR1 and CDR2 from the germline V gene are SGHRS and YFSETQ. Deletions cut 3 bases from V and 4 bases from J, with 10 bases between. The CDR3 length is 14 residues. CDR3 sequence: CASSSGTSTGELFF. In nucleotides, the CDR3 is TGCGCCAGCAGCTCCGGGACTTCCACCGGGGAGCTGTTTTTT.

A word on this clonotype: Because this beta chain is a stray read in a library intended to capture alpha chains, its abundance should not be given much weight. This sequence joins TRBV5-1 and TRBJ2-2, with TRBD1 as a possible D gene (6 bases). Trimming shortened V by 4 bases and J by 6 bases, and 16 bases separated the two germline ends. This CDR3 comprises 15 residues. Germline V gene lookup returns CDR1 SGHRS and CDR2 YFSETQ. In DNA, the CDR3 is TGCGCCAGCAGCCGGGACACCGGAGGCGCCGGGGAGCTGTTTTTT. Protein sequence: CASSRDTGGAGELFF.

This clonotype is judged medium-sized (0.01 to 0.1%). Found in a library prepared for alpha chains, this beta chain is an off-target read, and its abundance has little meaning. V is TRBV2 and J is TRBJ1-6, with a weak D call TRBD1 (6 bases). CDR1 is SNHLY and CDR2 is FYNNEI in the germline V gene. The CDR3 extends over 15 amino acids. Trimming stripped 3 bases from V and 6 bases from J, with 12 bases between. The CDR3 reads CASSDQGPGNSPLHF. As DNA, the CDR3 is TGTGCCAGCAGTGACCAGGGGCCCGGTAATTCACCCCTCCACTTT.

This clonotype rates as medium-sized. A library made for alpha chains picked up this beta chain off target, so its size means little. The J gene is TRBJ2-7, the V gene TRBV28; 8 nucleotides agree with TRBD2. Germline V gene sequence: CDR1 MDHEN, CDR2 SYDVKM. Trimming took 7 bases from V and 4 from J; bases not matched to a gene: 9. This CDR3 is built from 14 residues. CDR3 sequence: CASNPAGVRYEQYF. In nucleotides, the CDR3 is TGTGCCAGCAACCCAGCGGGAGTGCGGTACGAGCAGTACTTC.

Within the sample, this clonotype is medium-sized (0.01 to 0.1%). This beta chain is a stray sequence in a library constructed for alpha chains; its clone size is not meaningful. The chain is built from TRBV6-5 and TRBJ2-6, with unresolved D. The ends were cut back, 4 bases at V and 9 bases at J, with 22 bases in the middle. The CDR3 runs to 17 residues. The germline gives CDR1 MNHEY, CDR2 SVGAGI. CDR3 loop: CASSSTSAVSEVNVLTF. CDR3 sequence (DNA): TGTGCCAGCAGTTCTACATCGGCTGTTTCGGAAGTCAACGTCCTGACTTTC.

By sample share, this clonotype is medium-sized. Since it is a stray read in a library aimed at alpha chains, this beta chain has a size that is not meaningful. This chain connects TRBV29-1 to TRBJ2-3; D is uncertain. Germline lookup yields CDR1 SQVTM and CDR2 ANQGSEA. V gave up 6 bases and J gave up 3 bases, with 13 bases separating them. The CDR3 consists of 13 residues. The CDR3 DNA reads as TGCAGCGTCTTTGGAGTCGAGACAGATACGCAGTATTTT. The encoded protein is CSVFGVETDTQYF.

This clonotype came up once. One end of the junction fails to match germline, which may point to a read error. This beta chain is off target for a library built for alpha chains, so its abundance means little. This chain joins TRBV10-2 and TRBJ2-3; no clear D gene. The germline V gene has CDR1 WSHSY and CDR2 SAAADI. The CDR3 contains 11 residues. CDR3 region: CASSFTDTQYF. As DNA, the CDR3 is TGCGCGAGCAGTTTCACAGATACGCAGTATTTT.

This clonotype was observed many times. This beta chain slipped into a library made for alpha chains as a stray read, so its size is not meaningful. As DNA, the CDR3 is TGTGCCAGCAGCCCCGGGACAGGCTACTCACCCCTCCACTTT. It is translated as CASSPGTGYSPLHF. The J gene is TRBJ1-6, the V gene TRBV6-2 or TRBV6-3, with 8 bases that match TRBD1. Germline assignment: CDR1 MNHEY and CDR2 SVGEGT. This CDR3 has 14 amino acids. V was pared by 6 bases and J by 10 bases, with 8 bases of the junction left unmatched.

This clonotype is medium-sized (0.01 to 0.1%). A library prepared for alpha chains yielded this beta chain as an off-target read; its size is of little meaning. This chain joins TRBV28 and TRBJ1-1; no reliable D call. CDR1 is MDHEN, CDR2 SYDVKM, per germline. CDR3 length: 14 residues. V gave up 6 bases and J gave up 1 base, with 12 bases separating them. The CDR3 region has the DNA TGTGCCAGCAGCACCCCCGGAACGAACACTGAAGCTTTCTTT. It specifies CASSTPGTNTEAFF.

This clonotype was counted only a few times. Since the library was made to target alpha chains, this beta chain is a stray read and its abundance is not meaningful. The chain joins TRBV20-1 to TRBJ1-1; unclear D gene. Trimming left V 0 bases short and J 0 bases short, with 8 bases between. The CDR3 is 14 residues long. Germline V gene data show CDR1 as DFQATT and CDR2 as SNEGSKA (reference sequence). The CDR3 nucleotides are TGCAGTGCTAGAGAGGCGGCCATGAACACTGAAGCTTTCTTT. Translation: CSAREAAMNTEAFF.

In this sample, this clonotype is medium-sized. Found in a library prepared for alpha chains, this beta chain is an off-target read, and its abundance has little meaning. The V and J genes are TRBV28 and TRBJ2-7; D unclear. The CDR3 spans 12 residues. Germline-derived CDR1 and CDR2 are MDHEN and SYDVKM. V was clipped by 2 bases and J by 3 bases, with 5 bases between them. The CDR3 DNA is TGTGCCAGCAGTTTACCCGGCTACGAGCAGTACTTC. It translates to CASSLPGYEQYF. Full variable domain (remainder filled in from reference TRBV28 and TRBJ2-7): DVKVTQSSRYLVKRTGEKVFLECVQDMDHENMFWYRQDPGLGLRLIYFSYDVKMKEKGDIPEGYSVSREKKERFSLILESASTNQTSMYLCASSLPGYEQYFGPGTRLTVT.

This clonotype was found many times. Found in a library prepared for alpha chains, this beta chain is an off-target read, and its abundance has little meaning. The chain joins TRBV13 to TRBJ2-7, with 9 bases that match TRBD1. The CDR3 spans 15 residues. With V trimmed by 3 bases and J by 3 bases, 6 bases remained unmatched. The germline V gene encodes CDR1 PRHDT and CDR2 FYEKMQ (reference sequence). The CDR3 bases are TGTGCCAGCAGCTTGAAGGGACAGGGAATCTACGAGCAGTACTTC. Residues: CASSLKGQGIYEQYF. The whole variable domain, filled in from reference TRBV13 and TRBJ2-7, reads AAGVIQSPRHLIKEKRETATLKCYPIPRHDTVYWYQQGPGQDPQFLISFYEKMQSDKGSIPDRFSAQQFSDYHSELNMSSLELGDSALYFCASSLKGQGIYEQYFGPGTRLTVT.

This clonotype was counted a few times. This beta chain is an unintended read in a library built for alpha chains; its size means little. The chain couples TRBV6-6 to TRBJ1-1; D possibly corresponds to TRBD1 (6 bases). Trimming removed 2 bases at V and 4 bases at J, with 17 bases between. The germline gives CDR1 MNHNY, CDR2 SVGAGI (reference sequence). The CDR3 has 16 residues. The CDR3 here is CASSYGGAGASTEAFF. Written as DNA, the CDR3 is TGTGCCAGCAGTTACGGGGGGGCAGGGGCGAGCACTGAAGCTTTCTTT.

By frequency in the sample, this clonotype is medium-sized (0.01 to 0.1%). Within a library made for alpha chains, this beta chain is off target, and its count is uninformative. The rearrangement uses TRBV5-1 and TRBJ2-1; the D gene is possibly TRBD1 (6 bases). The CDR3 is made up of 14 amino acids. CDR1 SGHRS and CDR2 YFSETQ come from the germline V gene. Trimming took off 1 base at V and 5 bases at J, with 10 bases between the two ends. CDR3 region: CASSLQGPDNEQFF. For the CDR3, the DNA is TGCGCCAGCAGCTTGCAGGGGCCGGACAATGAGCAGTTCTTC. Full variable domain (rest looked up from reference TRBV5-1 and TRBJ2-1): KAGVTQTPRYLIKTRGQQVTLSCSPISGHRSVSWYQQTPGQGLQFLFEYFSETQRNKGNFPGRFSGRQFSNSRSEMNVSTLELGDSALYLCASSLQGPDNEQFFGPGTRLTVL.

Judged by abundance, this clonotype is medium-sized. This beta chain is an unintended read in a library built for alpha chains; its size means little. The DNA for the CDR3 is TGTGCCAGCAGTGAATTTCCGAGCACTGAAGCTTTCTTT. Encoded protein: CASSEFPSTEAFF. V gene TRBV25-1 combines with J gene TRBJ1-1; D remains ambiguous. V lost 1 base and J 4 bases, leaving 7 bases between the germline ends. The CDR3 has 13 residues. CDR1 is MGHDK, CDR2 SYGVNS, per germline.

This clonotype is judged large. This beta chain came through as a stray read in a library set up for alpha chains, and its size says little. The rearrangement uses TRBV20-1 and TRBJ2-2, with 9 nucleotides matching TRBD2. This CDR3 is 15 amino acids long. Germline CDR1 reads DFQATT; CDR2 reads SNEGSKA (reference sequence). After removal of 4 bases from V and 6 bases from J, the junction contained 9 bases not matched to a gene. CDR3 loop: CSATPTSGFAGELFF. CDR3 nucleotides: TGCAGTGCTACCCCCACTAGCGGGTTCGCCGGGGAGCTGTTTTTT.

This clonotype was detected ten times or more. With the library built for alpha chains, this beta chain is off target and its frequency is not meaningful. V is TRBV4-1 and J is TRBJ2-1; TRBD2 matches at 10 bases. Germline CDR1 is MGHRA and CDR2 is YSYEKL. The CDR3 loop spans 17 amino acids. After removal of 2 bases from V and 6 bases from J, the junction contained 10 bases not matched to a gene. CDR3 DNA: TGCGCCAGCAGCCAACTCCCGGTGGCTAGCGGGGGCAATGAGCAGTTCTTC. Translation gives CASSQLPVASGGNEQFF.

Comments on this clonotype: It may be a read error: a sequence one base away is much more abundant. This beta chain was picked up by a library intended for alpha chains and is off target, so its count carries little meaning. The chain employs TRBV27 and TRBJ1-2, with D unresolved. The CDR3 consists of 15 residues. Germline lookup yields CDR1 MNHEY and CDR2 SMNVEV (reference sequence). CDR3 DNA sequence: TGTGACAGCGGTAGGGCGGGCAGCTCTTTCAATGGCTACACCTTC. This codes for CDSGRAGSSFNGYTF.

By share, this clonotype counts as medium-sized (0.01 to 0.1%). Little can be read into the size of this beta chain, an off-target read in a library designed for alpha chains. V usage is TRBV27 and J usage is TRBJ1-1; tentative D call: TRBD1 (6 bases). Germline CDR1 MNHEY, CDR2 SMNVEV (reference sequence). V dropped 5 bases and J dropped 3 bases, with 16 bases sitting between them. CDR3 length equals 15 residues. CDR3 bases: TGTGCCAGCAGTCTAAATTGGGGGCAGGACACTGAAGCTTTCTTT. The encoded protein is CASSLNWGQDTEAFF.

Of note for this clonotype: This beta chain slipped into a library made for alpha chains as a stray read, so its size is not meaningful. The CDR3 bases are TGCGCCAGCCATACAGGGAAGGTCGGAACCGGGGAGCTGTTTTTT. Its protein is CASHTGKVGTGELFF. The rearrangement uses TRBV5-1 and TRBJ2-2, with TRBD1 as a possible D gene (6 bases). The ends were cut back, 7 bases at V and 5 bases at J, with 18 bases in the middle. CDR3 length equals 15 residues. Germline V gives CDR1 SGHRS, CDR2 YFSETQ.

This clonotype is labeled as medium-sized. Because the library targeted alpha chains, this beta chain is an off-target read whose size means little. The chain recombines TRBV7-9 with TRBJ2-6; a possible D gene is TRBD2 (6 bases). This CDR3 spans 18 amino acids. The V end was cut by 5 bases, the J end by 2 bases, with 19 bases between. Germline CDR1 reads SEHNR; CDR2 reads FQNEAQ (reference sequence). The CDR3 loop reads CASSQGLFSSTGANVLTF. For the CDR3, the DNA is TGTGCCAGCAGCCAGGGACTTTTCTCAAGTACTGGGGCCAACGTCCTGACTTTC.

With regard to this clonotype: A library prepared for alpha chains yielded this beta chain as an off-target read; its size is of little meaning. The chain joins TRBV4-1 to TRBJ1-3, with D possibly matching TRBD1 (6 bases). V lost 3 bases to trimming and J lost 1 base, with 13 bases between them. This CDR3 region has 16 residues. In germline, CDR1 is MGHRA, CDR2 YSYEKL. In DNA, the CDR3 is TGCGCCAGCAGCCAGCTATCCGGGACATCTGGAAACACCATATATTTT. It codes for CASSQLSGTSGNTIYF.

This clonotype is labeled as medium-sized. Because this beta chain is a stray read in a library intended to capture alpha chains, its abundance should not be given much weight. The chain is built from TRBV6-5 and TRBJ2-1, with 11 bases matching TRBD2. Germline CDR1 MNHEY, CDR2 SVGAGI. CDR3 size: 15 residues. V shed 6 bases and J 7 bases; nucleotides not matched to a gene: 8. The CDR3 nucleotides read TGTGCCAGCAGCAACGGGGGACTAGCGGTGAATGAGCAGTTCTTC. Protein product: CASSNGGLAVNEQFF.

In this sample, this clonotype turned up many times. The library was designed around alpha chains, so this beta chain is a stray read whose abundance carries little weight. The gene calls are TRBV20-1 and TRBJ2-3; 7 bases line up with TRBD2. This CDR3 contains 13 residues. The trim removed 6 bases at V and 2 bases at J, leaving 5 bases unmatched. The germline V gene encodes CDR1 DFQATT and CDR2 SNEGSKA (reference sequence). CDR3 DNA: TGCAGTGCCCAAAGCGGGACCACAGATACGCAGTATTTT. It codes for CSAQSGTTDTQYF.

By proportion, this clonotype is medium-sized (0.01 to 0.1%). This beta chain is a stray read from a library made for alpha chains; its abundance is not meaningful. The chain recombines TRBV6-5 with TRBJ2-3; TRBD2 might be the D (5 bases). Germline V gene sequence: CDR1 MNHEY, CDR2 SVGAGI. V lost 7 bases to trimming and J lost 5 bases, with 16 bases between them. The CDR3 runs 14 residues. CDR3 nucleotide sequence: TGTGCCAGCACCAAAAGAGGGTTGGAAGATACGCAGTATTTT. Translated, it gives CASTKRGLEDTQYF.